This T cell receptor (beta chain) was sequenced in a study of blood T cell repertoires in COVID-19. About the study: Italy, Spain and the United States were the sources of the convalescent and acute COVID-19 samples.

Allocation to cohorts depended on clinical history reported by the participants. Per the germline V gene, CDR1 is MNHEY and CDR2 is SVGEGT. The length of the CDR3 is 14 residues. With 2 bases removed from V and 0 bases from J, the gap between germline ends came to 4 bases. Using immunoSEQ multiplex PCR, the repertoire was profiled, and TCRdb retains in-frame clones only, with some absent. The sample shows approximately 220,000 clones, 80% to 90% of them seen only once. Material: PBMCs or T cells enriched from blood (not recorded which). V gene TRBV6-2 or TRBV6-3 combines with J gene TRBJ2-2; D is uncertain. This TCR came from a woman aged 45-65 years who had been exposed to COVID-19. CDR3 sequence (DNA): TGTGCCAGCAGTTACGGCCCGAACACCGGGGAGCTGTTTTTT. Its protein is CASSYGPNTGELFF.